A single sample gave rise to the 30 T cell receptor beta chains below, sequenced in a study of B cell selection in AIRE deficiency. TCRdb keeps only in-frame clones here, not all; method: immunoSEQ multiplex PCR. The sample shows some 25,000 clones, roughly 96% of them seen only once. CD4+CD127+ cells were sorted as the conventional CD4 T cells. Specimen: CD4+CD127+ conventional T cells sorted from PBMCs. The receptors derive from a human donor in good health.

The V and J genes are TRBV10-3 and TRBJ2-4; possibly TRBD1 for D (6 bases). The V and J ends lost 6 bases and 5 bases respectively, with 14 bases between them. The V gene's germline CDR1 is ENHRY and CDR2 SYGVKD. This CDR3 spans 14 amino acids. The chain's CDR3 is CAISQPGQENIQYF. In DNA, the CDR3 is TGTGCCATCAGCCAACCGGGACAAGAAAACATTCAGTACTTC.

This chain connects TRBV19 to TRBJ1-1; D not certain. Germline values: CDR1 LNHDA, CDR2 SQIVND (reference sequence). The CDR3 has 15 residues. Trimming left V 3 bases short and J 0 bases short, with 11 bases between. CDR3 residues: CASSIRVALNTEAFF. CDR3 coding DNA: TGTGCCAGTAGTATTAGAGTCGCGCTGAACACTGAAGCTTTCTTT.

CDR3 sequence: CASSLGEGYYEQYF. The DNA of the CDR3 is TGTGCCAGCAGCCTTGGGGAAGGTTACTACGAGCAGTACTTC. The V and J genes are TRBV11-2 and TRBJ2-7, with unresolved D. There are 14 residues in the CDR3. In germline, CDR1 is SGHAT, CDR2 FQNNGV. Deletions cut 5 bases from V and 3 bases from J, with 14 bases between.

The chain has TRBV6-5 and TRBJ1-2; TRBD1 is a possible D gene (5 bases). Germline CDR1 and CDR2: MNHEY and SVGAGI. V dropped 5 bases and J dropped 9 bases, with 22 bases sitting between them. CDR3 length: 15 amino acids. Here the CDR3 reads CASSLKMGPIESYTF. The CDR3 coding sequence is TGTGCCAGCAGTCTCAAAATGGGACCCATAGAGAGCTACACCTTC.

The chain has TRBV4-1 and TRBJ2-7, with 7 nucleotides matching TRBD1. The germline V gene has CDR1 MGHRA and CDR2 YSYEKL. V dropped 8 bases and J dropped 6; count of bases not matched to a gene: 13. This CDR3 has 14 residues. Here the CDR3 reads CASQRIPGQREQYF. The CDR3 DNA reads TGCGCCAGCCAAAGAATCCCGGGACAGCGCGAGCAGTACTTC.

V gene TRBV2 combines with J gene TRBJ1-6, with D perhaps TRBD1 (6 bases). CDR1 and CDR2 from the germline V gene are SNHLY and FYNNEI. The V end lost 0 bases, the J end lost 8 bases, and 11 bases lay between the germline ends. The CDR3 has 15 amino acids. In DNA form, the CDR3 reads TGTGCCAGCAGTGAAGCGTCGGGGGCGGATTCACCCCTCCACTTT. This translates into CASSEASGADSPLHF.

The V gene is TRBV9, the J gene TRBJ2-3; D could derive from TRBD1 or TRBD2 (5 bases each). The CDR3 is 14 residues long. Looked up from germline, CDR1 is SGDLS and CDR2 is YYNGEE. Trimming pared 3 bases from V and 4 bases from J, leaving 12 bases between. CDR3 sequence reads: CASSAGLGADTQYF. As DNA, the CDR3 is TGTGCCAGCAGCGCAGGGTTGGGGGCAGATACGCAGTATTTT.

This clone has only one observation. CDR3: CASSLAQETDTQYF. In nucleotides, the CDR3 is TGTGCCAGCTCACTAGCACAGGAAACAGATACGCAGTATTTT. The gene calls are TRBV18 and TRBJ2-3; TRBD1 is a possible D gene (5 bases). This CDR3 comprises 14 residues. CDR1 is KGHSH, CDR2 LQKENI, per germline. The V gene lost 4 bases and the J gene lost 3 bases, with 11 bases spanning the gap.

This chain connects TRBV10-2 to TRBJ2-7; tentative D call: TRBD1 (5 bases). V was trimmed by 6 bases and J by 2 bases, leaving 11 bases between them. The CDR3 consists of 13 residues. Germline V gives CDR1 WSHSY, CDR2 SAAADI. CDR3 sequence reads: CASSRVLTYEQYF. The CDR3 bases are TGCGCCAGCAGCAGGGTCTTAACCTACGAGCAGTACTTC.

The gene calls are TRBV29-1 and TRBJ1-3; D unresolved. Trimming took 4 bases from V and 0 from J, leaving 10 bases between them. The germline CDR1 and CDR2 sequences are SQVTM and ANQGSEA. CDR3 length equals 14 residues. The CDR3 DNA reads as TGCAGCGTTGTCCGCCCGCTCTCTGGAAACACCATATATTTT. This codes for CSVVRPLSGNTIYF.

This chain links TRBV5-1 with TRBJ2-3, with TRBD1 identical over 7 bases. CDR3 length equals 14 residues. Germline V gives CDR1 SGHRS, CDR2 YFSETQ. The ends lost 8 bases at V and 0 bases at J; junction bases unmatched: 6. As DNA, the CDR3 is TGCGCCAGTCGACAGGGTACTAGCACAGATACGCAGTATTTT. Translation gives CASRQGTSTDTQYF.

The chain is built from TRBV7-2 and TRBJ1-2; the D is unclear. This CDR3 has 16 amino acids. Germline CDR1 and CDR2: SGHTA and FQGNSA. The V end lost 0 bases, the J end lost 4 bases, and 15 bases lay between the germline ends. The CDR3 nucleotides are TGTGCCAGCAGCTTAGCCGGGGATCCCCCTCCCTATGGCTACACCTTC. Amino acid sequence: CASSLAGDPPPYGYTF.

This clone appeared a single time. This rearrangement joins TRBV18 to TRBJ2-2, with D perhaps matching TRBD2 (6 bases). V dropped 1 base and J dropped 2 bases, with 17 bases sitting between them. There are 18 residues in the CDR3. Germline lookup yields CDR1 KGHSH and CDR2 LQKENI. DNA for the CDR3: TGTGCCAGCTCACCACGCGTTTCGGGAGTCGGTAACACCGGGGAGCTGTTTTTT. Translated: CASSPRVSGVGNTGELFF. The entire variable domain, with the rest obtained from reference TRBV18 and TRBJ2-2, is as follows: NAGVMQNPRHLVRRRGQEARLRCSPMKGHSHVYWYRQLPEEGLKFMVYLQKENIIDESGMPKERFSAEFPKEGPSILRIQQVVRGDSAAYFCASSPRVSGVGNTGELFFGEGSRLTVL.

The chain links TRBV28 to TRBJ2-7; maybe TRBD1 (6 bases). This CDR3 contains 13 residues. Germline V gives CDR1 MDHEN, CDR2 SYDVKM. Trimming cost V 5 bases and J 3 bases, with 11 bases left between them. This chain's CDR3 is CASSTGSGYEQYF. CDR3 bases: TGTGCCAGCAGTACAGGGTCGGGCTACGAGCAGTACTTC.

The V gene is TRBV7-9, the J gene TRBJ1-3; no definite D call. Between the trimmed V and J ends, which lost 3 bases and 9 bases, there was a span of 6 bases. Germline-derived CDR1 and CDR2 are SEHNR and FQNEAQ (reference sequence). The CDR3 totals 11 residues. The CDR3 region is CASSLRSTIYF. In DNA form, the CDR3 reads TGTGCCAGCAGCTTGAGAAGCACCATATATTTT.

V is TRBV18 and J is TRBJ1-1; 9 bases are a match to TRBD1. CDR1 KGHSH and CDR2 LQKENI come from the germline V gene. The V segment lost 5 bases and the J segment 6 bases; nucleotides outside the gene matches: 10. The CDR3 sequence is 15 residues long. This CDR3 reads CASSGTGQGSAEAFF. The CDR3, as DNA: TGTGCCAGCTCAGGAACCGGACAGGGGAGCGCTGAAGCTTTCTTT.

The chain combines TRBV10-3 with TRBJ2-7, with D tentatively TRBD1 or TRBD2 (5 bases each). This CDR3 comprises 14 residues. Trimming left V 9 bases short and J 6 bases short, with 21 bases between. The germline V gene encodes CDR1 ENHRY and CDR2 SYGVKD. The CDR3 reads CAITPGRGGGEQYF. CDR3 coding DNA: TGTGCCATTACACCGGGACGGGGTGGGGGCGAGCAGTACTTC.

J is TRBJ1-2 and V is TRBV19, with 9 bases matching TRBD1. CDR1 and CDR2 from the germline V gene are LNHDA and SQIVND (reference sequence). The CDR3 is 14 amino acids. J gave up 12 bases and V 3 bases, and 11 bases lay outside the gene matches. The CDR3 loop is CASSILGDREWHTF. In DNA form, the CDR3 reads TGTGCCAGTAGTATCTTGGGGGACAGGGAATGGCACACCTTC.

In this sample, this clone turned up once. The J gene is TRBJ1-4, the V gene TRBV10-3; TRBD1 is a possible D gene (5 bases). The CDR3 is 13 amino acids. In germline, CDR1 is ENHRY, CDR2 SYGVKD. Trimming took off 11 bases at V and 8 bases at J, with 18 bases between the two ends. CDR3 residues: CASGRGSTEKLFF. CDR3 DNA: TGTGCCTCCGGGCGGGGGAGCACGGAAAAACTGTTTTTT.

The chain is built from TRBV27 and TRBJ2-7; D call uncertain. The CDR3 consists of 10 residues. Germline values: CDR1 MNHEY, CDR2 SMNVEV (reference sequence). Trimming removed 5 bases from V and 6 bases from J, with 5 bases in between. CDR3 amino acids: CASSPAEQYF. CDR3 sequence (DNA): TGTGCCAGCAGTCCAGCCGAGCAGTACTTC.

The chain recombines TRBV7-3 with TRBJ2-2; D is possibly TRBD2 (6 bases). The CDR3 spans 15 residues. Germline assignment: CDR1 SGHTA and CDR2 FQGTGA. Trimming shortened V by 3 bases and J by 7 bases, and 15 bases separated the two germline ends. The chain's CDR3 is CASSFGGKSYGELFF. For the CDR3, the DNA is TGTGCCAGCAGCTTCGGCGGGAAGTCGTACGGGGAGCTGTTTTTT.

The rearrangement joins TRBV4-2 to TRBJ2-3; D remains unclear. The germline CDR1 and CDR2 sequences are LGHNA and YNFKEQ. V lost 0 bases and J lost 6, with 10 bases in between. The CDR3 has 14 amino acids. Here the CDR3 reads CASSQDPQSDTQYF. DNA for the CDR3: TGTGCCAGCAGCCAAGACCCTCAGTCGGATACGCAGTATTTT.

DNA for the CDR3: TGTGCCAGCAGACCGGGACTAGCGGGGACCAATGAGCAGTTCTTC. Translation: CASRPGLAGTNEQFF. V and J are TRBV6-5 and TRBJ2-1; 13 nucleotides line up with TRBD2. CDR3 size: 15 residues. Trimming took 6 bases from V and 6 from J; bases not matched to a gene: 5. Per germline, CDR1 MNHEY and CDR2 SVGAGI.

This clone has a single count. This chain uses TRBV5-1 with TRBJ2-5; D gene uncertain. CDR3 length: 11 amino acids. Germline CDR1 reads SGHRS; CDR2 reads YFSETQ. Trimming left V 2 bases short and J 1 base short, with 0 bases between. CDR3 region: CASSFQETQYF. DNA for the CDR3: TGCGCCAGCAGCTTCCAAGAGACCCAGTACTTC.

The chain joins TRBV7-8 to TRBJ1-2; a weak D match, TRBD1 (6 bases). The V and J ends lost 5 bases and 4 bases respectively, with 23 bases between them. The CDR3 covers 17 residues. Germline CDR1 SGHVS, CDR2 FQNEAQ. CDR3 in amino acids: CASSQGAPKRGGYGYTF. In DNA form, the CDR3 reads TGTGCCAGCAGCCAAGGGGCCCCGAAGAGGGGGGGCTATGGCTACACCTTC.

V usage is TRBV18 and J usage is TRBJ2-7, with 9 bases fitting TRBD2. The V gene end was trimmed by 4 bases and the J gene end by 1 base; junction bases not matched to a gene: 11. Germline loops: CDR1 KGHSH, CDR2 LQKENI. The CDR3 covers 17 residues. The CDR3 bases are TGTGCCAGCTCACTGTCCACACCGGGACTAGCATCCTACGAGCAGTACTTC. Its protein product is CASSLSTPGLASYEQYF.

This chain uses TRBV5-4 with TRBJ1-1, with D perhaps TRBD1 (5 bases). CDR1 and CDR2 (germline): SGHNT, YYREEE (reference sequence). The CDR3 consists of 14 residues. Trimming took off 0 bases at V and 4 bases at J, with 10 bases between the two ends. CDR3 DNA: TGTGCCAGCAGCTTGGGGATGGGGGGCACTGAAGCTTTCTTT. Its translation is CASSLGMGGTEAFF.

The chain couples TRBV7-6 to TRBJ1-1, with 11 positions matching TRBD1. V lost 5 bases to trimming and J lost 3 bases; unmatched junction nucleotides: 2. The CDR3 is 14 amino acids. Germline V gives CDR1 SGHVS, CDR2 FNYEAQ. In DNA form, the CDR3 reads TGTGCCAGCAGCGTGGGACAGGGGGACACTGAAGCTTTCTTT. This translates into CASSVGQGDTEAFF.

The rearrangement uses TRBV2 and TRBJ2-3, with a possible D match to TRBD2 (5 bases). The CDR3 covers 12 residues. V lost 6 bases and J 2 bases, leaving 6 bases between the germline ends. CDR1 is SNHLY and CDR2 is FYNNEI in the germline V gene. DNA for the CDR3: TGTGCCAGCAGGCGGGTCACAGATACGCAGTATTTT. It codes for CASRRVTDTQYF.

The chain combines TRBV25-1 with TRBJ1-2, with D possibly being TRBD1 (5 bases). Trimming took 1 base from V and 3 from J, leaving 15 bases between them. CDR1 is MGHDK and CDR2 is SYGVNS in the germline V gene. This CDR3 comprises 16 residues. CDR3: CASSEFSTGTDYGYTF. The DNA for the CDR3 is TGTGCCAGCAGTGAATTTTCAACCGGGACGGACTATGGCTACACCTTC.